Described below is a single TCR beta chain sequence and its context. Many counts were recorded for this clonotype. The specificity of this receptor is unknown. One base away there is no much larger clone; base qualities are not given. Ophthalmopathy patients had moderately to severely active disease, Clinical Activity Score of at least 3, NOSPECS grade of at least 4, and duration under 3 months. Patients with uncontrolled infections, other autoimmune diseases, pregnancy or lactation were excluded. Diagnoses relied on clinical symptoms, serum thyroxine and TRAb, thyroid ultrasound and orbital computed tomography. PBMCs were isolated from 10 ml of fresh peripheral blood by Ficoll-Paque density gradient centrifugation. Total RNA was extracted with Trizol reagent, and quality was checked on an Agilent 2100 Bioanalyzer. The sample originates from a study of T cells in Graves' hyperthyroidism and ophthalmopathy (dated by TCRdb to between 2018 and 2021). In the study overall: Peripheral blood was sampled at the time of initial diagnosis, prior to any treatment. The study also compared thyroid tissue and blood T-cell repertoires from five or six Graves' hyperthyroidism patients. Following sampling, methimazole starting at 30 mg daily was given to hyperthyroidism patients, and high-dose intravenous methylprednisolone was given to ophthalmopathy patients. The paper reports TCR Vbeta CDR3 sequencing of some 140 peripheral blood samples: approximately 43 ophthalmopathy, 75 to 80 hyperthyroidism and around 17 progressor patients. For training and testing, the approximately 97 patients in the discovery cohort were randomly divided in a 7:3 ratio. To identify TCR V-J signatures that set the groups apart, the researchers used a discovery cohort of more than 95 patients, made up of around 42 with Graves' ophthalmopathy and about 55 with stable Graves' hyperthyroidism. An independent validation cohort of about 20 hyperthyroidism patients and about 16 patients who later progressed to ophthalmopathy tested prospective prediction of ophthalmopathy.

CDR1 and CDR2, looked up from the germline V gene, are SQVTM and ANQGSEA. The CDR3 starts with the cysteine, ends with the phenylalanine, and has 13 residues. Here the CDR3 DNA is all that survives: 39 bases in frame from base 1. Trimming costs V 4 bases and J 1 base, and their ends lie 10 bases apart. Findings and caveats that apply to the study as a whole: Most expanded thyroid clonotypes (frequency above 0.001) were also detected in blood, suggesting blood repertoires may reflect thyroid immune responses. Sample size was not statistically predetermined, and blinding of investigators to group allocation was not performed. In validation, the model predicted progression to ophthalmopathy a median of roughly 6.1 months before onset, with approximately 68% sensitivity and more than 72% specificity. A model built on a 13 V-J signature distinguished ophthalmopathy from stable hyperthyroidism, reaching approximately 89% sensitivity and 81.08% specificity in cross-validation and 80%/75% in testing.

The TCR beta CDR3 regions were amplified from the RNA transcripts. The first round of RT-PCR for the TCR CDR3 was performed with the HTBI primer set and the Qiagen OneStep RT-PCR kit. Libraries were constructed in a second round of multiplex PCR, after which size selection and purification were performed. The libraries were sequenced on an Illumina HiSeq2000 using paired-end 100 bp reads. Regarding the original processing steps: Raw data were processed with SOAPnuke, discarding reads with adapters, uncalled bases, mean Phred below 15, or no exact constant-primer or identifier match. COPE v1.2.5 was used to merge high-quality paired reads, and clonotypes were defined as unique nucleotide sequences. MiTCR v1.1 was used to align the clonotypes against IMGT TRBV, TRBD and TRBJ reference segments. Only V-J combinations with frequency above 0.0001, covering about 99% of repertoires, were analysed. A TCS score was defined as the ratio of F50 (clonal expansion) to E x V (chaos), with BLOSUM62-based TCRdist applied between CDR3 peptides within each V-J. Welch's t-statistics and random forest reduced around 510 V-J features to about 13, which were used in a naive Bayes classifier (R e1071). In TCRdb, the public reads were trimmed at Q25 with fastp and aligned with MiXCR, with productive beta chains retained. CDR3 protein sequences are deduplicated, and each keeps its most common genes and DNA. Clone size and V and J calls follow TCRdb, not the original study. The sample records fewer than 250,000 distinct CDR3 sequences, around 15% of which are singletons. The top ten constitute around 26% of the sample.

In this chain, TRBV29-1 is recombined with TRBJ1-1, with the D gene uncertain. Material for sequencing was blood. The clonotype originates from a young woman with Graves' ophthalmopathy. The CDR3 corresponds to CSVANSPNTEAFF. The DNA reads as follows: TGCAGCGTTGCCAACAGCCCGAACACTGAAGCTTTCTTT.